The T cell receptor (beta chain) described here comes from a study of CD8+CD57+ T cells in acquired aplastic anemia. J was trimmed by 8 bases and V by 0 bases; bases with no gene match: 6. Germline CDR1 reads SGHRS; CDR2 reads YFSETQ. The CDR3 spans 15 residues. The authors sequenced patients whose flow cytometry had shown CD8+CD57+ cell expansion. Everyone among the patients had severe acquired aplastic anemia. TCR beta VDJ and CDR3 profiles were obtained from a genomic DNA template. Each CDR3 protein gets one entry after TCRdb re-called the reads with MiXCR. The table records about 160,000 distinct CDR3 sequences, around half of them present only once.

Source material: sorted CD4+, CD8+, or CD8+CD57+ T cells (not recorded which) from PBMCs. The chain uses TRBV5-1 and TRBJ2-1; 9 bases are shared with TRBD2. This receptor was identified in a human donor with aplastic anemia. The CDR3 here is CASSLEGLAPDEQFF. The CDR3 DNA is TGCGCCAGCAGCTTGGAGGGACTAGCTCCCGATGAGCAGTTCTTC.